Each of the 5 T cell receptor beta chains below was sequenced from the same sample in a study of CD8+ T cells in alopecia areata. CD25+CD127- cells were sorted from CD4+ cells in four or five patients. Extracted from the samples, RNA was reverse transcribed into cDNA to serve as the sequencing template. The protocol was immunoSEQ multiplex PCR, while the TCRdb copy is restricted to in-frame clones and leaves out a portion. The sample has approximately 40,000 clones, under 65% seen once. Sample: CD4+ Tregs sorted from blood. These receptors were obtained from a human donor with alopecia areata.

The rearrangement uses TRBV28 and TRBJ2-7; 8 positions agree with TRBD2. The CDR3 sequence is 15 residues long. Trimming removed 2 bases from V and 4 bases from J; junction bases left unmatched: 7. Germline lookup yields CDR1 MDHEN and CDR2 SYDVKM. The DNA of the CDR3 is TGTGCCAGCAGTTTAGGTACGGGAGGGACGTACGAGCAGTACTTC. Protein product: CASSLGTGGTYEQYF.

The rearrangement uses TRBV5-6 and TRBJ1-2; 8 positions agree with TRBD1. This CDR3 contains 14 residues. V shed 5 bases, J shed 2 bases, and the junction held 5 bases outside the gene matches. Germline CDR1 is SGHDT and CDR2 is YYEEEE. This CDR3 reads CASRWTGPNYGYTF. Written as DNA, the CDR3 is TGTGCCAGCAGGTGGACAGGGCCCAACTATGGCTACACCTTC.

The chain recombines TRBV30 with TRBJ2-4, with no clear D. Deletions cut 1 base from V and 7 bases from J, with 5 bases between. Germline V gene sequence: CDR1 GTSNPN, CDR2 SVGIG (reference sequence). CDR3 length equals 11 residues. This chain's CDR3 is CAWSGANIQYF. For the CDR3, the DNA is TGTGCCTGGAGTGGCGCCAACATTCAGTACTTC.

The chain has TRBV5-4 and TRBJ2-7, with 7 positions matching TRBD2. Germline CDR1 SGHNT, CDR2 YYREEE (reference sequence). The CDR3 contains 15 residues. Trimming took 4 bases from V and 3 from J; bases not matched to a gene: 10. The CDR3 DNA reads TGTGCCAGCAGCATGACCAGCGGGGCCAACTACGAGCAGTACTTC. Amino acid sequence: CASSMTSGANYEQYF.

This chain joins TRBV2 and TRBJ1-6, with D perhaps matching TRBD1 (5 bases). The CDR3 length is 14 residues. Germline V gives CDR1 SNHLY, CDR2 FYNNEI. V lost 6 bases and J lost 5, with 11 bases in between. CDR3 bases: TGTGCCAGCAGACCAGACAGCAATAATTCACCCCTCCACTTT. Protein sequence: CASRPDSNNSPLHF.